What follows is one T cell receptor (beta chain) and its context. Its cognate antigen is unknown. This record belongs to a study of blood T cells in healthy people across ages. Study context: About one barcoded beta molecule per two T cells came from capture by template switching.

Study findings and constraints: Getting older went along with TCR beta diversity per million T cells dropping roughly linearly.

The individuals who served as donors were healthy Caucasians living in Russia, aged roughly 6 to 95. A minimum of 7 million PBMCs was isolated per sample. It was with a sample-barcoded 5' primer and a J-beta primer mix that a second PCR of roughly 7 to 12 cycles was run. TCRdb reanalysed the 5' RACE reads using MiXCR and keeps one entry per CDR3 protein. The table shows some 1,800,000 distinct CDR3 sequences, with more than 35% occurring only once. The germline CDR1 and CDR2 sequences are KGHDR and SFDVKD. The CDR3 consists of 15 residues. V lost 3 bases, J lost 7 bases, and 15 bases lay in between. This TCR was sampled from a human donor in good health. Sequences were obtained from blood. J is TRBJ2-1 and V is TRBV24-1; D is perhaps TRBD1 or TRBD2 (5 bases each). CDR3 region: CATSDPGDQGNEQFF. CDR3 DNA sequence: TGTGCCACCAGTGATCCCGGGGACCAAGGGAATGAGCAGTTCTTC.